This entry concerns a single TCR beta chain. Its target antigen remains unknown. It has no much larger one-base neighbor in the sample; base qualities were not kept. The data were obtained in a study of T cells after posttransplantation cyclophosphamide (dated by TCRdb to about 2016). For the study in its entirety: Using TRB sequencing, the study followed how the T cell repertoire rebuilt after myeloablative bone marrow transplantation with posttransplantation cyclophosphamide given as GVHD prophylaxis. Samples from roughly 32 PTCy-treated patients, along with samples from about 17 of their related bone marrow donors, underwent antigen receptor sequencing. TRB sequencing was performed on blood from all 35 or so PTCy patients with 1-year posttransplant specimens. TRA and TRB clonality were tightly correlated in several samples, so subsequent TCR analyses focused on TRB only. Public TRB sequences were searched against a database of over 3,000 sequences associated with responses to pathogens, tumor antigens, self-antigens and alloantigens. Up to roughly 3 additional blood samples from 2 to 5.2 years after transplant were also TRB-sequenced in 3 patients, as was pretransplant blood from several patients. Overall results and qualifications from the work: Donor-recipient similarity was low at 1-2 months but rose over the first year, and later blood repertoires were often dominated by donor CD8+ memory clones. Across the approximately 46 patients, TRB clonality was highly associated with recipient CMV seropositivity and CMV reactivation, and diversity with PTCy was similar to that in the CNI/methotrexate controls. The TRB repertoires of T cells infiltrating skin or the GI tract showed only limited overlap with the TRB repertoires found in blood.

Measured from the cysteine to the phenylalanine, the CDR3 is 14 residues long. The CDR3 DNA has 42 bases and is translated from base 1. CDR1 and CDR2, per the germline V gene (reference sequence), are LNHDA and SQIVND. Here V drops 4 bases and J drops 4 bases, and the junction holds 6 bases not matched to any gene. Viable CD3+CD4+ or CD3+CD8+ cells that were CCR7+CD45RA+CD45RO-CD95-CD27+CD28+ were defined as naive T cells. Peripheral blood samples were provided by related bone marrow donors on the day of marrow donation. Mononuclear cells from peripheral blood and bone marrow were separated by Ficoll-Hypaque density centrifugation and then cryopreserved. CD4+ and CD8+ T cells, including naive and memory subsets, were sorted by FACS using a FACSAria II. TRB sequencing was run on genomic DNA with either the immunoSEQ assay at survey resolution or the hsTCRB kit. The study's own analysis went as follows. The immunoSEQ software handled initial read processing, and the LymphoSeq R package was used for repertoire analyses. Clonality was computed as 1 minus normalized Shannon entropy; Gini coefficient was also calculated for each TRB dataset. To infer phenotypes in unsorted samples, TRB sequences from sorted subsets of the recipient or donor were mapped onto unsorted samples from the same recipient. TCRdb retrieved this table from immuneACCESS and kept in-frame rearrangements only. Not all clones are present; in checked studies, unresolved V genes account for under half, and no reason is known for the remainder. V, J and clone size are those of that table, while D and trimming were read from the DNA. The sample table shows about 30,000 clones, and about 91% are seen once. The ten largest clonotypes hold approximately 0.1% of the sample.

The material sequenced was naive CD4+ T cells sorted from blood. The V and J genes are TRBV19 and TRBJ1-2; TRBD1 matches 7 bases in the middle. This sequence was found in a man aged 25-45 years in good health and a related stem cell transplant donor. The CDR3 loop reads CASSRDSTLYGYTF. The nucleotides read TGTGCCAGTAGTAGGGACAGTACGCTCTATGGCTACACCTTC.